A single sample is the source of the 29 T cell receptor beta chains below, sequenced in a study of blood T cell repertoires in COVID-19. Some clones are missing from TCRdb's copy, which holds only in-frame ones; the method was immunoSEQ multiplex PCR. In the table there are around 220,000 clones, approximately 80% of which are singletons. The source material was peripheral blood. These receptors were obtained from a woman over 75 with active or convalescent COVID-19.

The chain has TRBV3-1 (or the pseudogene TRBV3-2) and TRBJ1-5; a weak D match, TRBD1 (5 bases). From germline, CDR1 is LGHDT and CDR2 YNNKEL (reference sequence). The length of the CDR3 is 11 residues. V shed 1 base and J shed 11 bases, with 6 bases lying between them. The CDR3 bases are TGTGCCAGCAGCCAAGGGGGGGCCCAGCATTTT. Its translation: CASSQGGAQHF.

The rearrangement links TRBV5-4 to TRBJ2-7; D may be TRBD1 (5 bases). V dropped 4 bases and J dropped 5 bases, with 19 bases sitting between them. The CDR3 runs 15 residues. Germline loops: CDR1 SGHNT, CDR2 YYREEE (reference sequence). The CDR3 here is CASSPQGTPLDEQYF. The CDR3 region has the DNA TGTGCCAGCAGCCCCCAGGGTACGCCGCTCGACGAGCAGTACTTC.

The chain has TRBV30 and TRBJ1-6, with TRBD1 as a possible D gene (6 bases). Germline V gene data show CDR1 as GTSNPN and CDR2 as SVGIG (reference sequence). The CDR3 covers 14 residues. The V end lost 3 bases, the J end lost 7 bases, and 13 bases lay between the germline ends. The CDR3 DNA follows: TGTGCCTGGAGCAGGGGAATGCAGAATTCACCCCTCCACTTT. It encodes CAWSRGMQNSPLHF.

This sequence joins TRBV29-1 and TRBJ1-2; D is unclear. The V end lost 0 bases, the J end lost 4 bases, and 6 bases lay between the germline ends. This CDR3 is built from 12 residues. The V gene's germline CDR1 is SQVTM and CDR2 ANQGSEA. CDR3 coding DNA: TGCAGCGTTGAAGACAGGCCCTATGGCTACACCTTC. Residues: CSVEDRPYGYTF.

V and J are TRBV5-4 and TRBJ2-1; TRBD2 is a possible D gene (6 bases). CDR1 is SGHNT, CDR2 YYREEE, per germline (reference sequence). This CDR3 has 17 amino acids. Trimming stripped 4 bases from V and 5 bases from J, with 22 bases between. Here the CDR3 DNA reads TGTGCCAGCAGCCCGACGACTTGGACTACGGGTCACAATGAGCAGTTCTTC. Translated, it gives CASSPTTWTTGHNEQFF. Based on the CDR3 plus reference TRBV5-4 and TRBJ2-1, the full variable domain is ETGVTQSPTHLIKTRGQQVTLRCSSQSGHNTVSWYQQALGQGPQFIFQYYREEENGRGNFPPRFSGLQFPNYSSELNVNALELDDSALYLCASSPTTWTTGHNEQFFGPGTRLTVL.

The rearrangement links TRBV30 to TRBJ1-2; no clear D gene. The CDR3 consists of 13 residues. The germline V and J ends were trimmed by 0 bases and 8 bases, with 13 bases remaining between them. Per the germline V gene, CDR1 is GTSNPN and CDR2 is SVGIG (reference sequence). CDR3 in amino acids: CAWSVQGSIGYTF. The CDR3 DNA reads TGTGCCTGGAGTGTACAAGGGAGCATAGGCTACACCTTC.

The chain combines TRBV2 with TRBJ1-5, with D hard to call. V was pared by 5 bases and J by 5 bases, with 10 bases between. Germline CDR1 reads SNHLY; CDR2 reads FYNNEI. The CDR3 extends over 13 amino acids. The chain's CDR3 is CASSTTPYQPQHF. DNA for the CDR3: TGTGCCAGCAGTACGACACCGTATCAGCCCCAGCATTTT.

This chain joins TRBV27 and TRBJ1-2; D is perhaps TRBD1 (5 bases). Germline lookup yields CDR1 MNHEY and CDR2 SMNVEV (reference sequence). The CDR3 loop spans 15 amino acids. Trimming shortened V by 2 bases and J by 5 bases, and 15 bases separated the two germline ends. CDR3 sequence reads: CASSLALGGVYGYTF. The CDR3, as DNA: TGTGCCAGCAGTTTAGCTTTGGGGGGAGTTTATGGCTACACCTTC.

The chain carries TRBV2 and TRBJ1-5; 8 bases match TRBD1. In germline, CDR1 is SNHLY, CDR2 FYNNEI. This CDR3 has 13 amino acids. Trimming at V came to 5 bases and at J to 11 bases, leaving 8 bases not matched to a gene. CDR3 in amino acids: CASSPAPTGAQHF. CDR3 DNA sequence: TGTGCCAGCAGTCCAGCTCCGACAGGGGCCCAGCATTTT.

The CDR3 loop is CASSLDRGNTEAFF. The CDR3 nucleotides are TGCGCCAGCAGCCTCGACAGGGGGAACACTGAAGCTTTCTTT. The rearrangement joins TRBV5-1 to TRBJ1-1; TRBD1 matches 8 bases. With V trimmed by 4 bases and J by 1 base, 3 bases remained unmatched. From germline, CDR1 is SGHRS and CDR2 YFSETQ. This CDR3 region has 14 residues.

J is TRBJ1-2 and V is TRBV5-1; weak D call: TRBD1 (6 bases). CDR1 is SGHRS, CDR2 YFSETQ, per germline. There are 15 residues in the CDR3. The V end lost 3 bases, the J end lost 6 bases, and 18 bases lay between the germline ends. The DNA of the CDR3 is TGCGCCAGCAGCTCTATAAGGACAGCAGCTAATGGCTACACCTTC. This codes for CASSSIRTAANGYTF. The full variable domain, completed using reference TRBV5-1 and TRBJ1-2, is KAGVTQTPRYLIKTRGQQVTLSCSPISGHRSVSWYQQTPGQGLQFLFEYFSETQRNKGNFPGRFSGRQFSNSRSEMNVSTLELGDSALYLCASSSIRTAANGYTFGSGTRLTVV.

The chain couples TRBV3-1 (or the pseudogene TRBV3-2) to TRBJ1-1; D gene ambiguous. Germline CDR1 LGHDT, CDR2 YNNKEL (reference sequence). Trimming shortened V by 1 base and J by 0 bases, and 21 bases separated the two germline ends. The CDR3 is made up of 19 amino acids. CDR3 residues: CASSQGVGRLAGMNTEAFF. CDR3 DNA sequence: TGTGCCAGCAGCCAAGGAGTGGGCAGGTTAGCGGGAATGAACACTGAAGCTTTCTTT.

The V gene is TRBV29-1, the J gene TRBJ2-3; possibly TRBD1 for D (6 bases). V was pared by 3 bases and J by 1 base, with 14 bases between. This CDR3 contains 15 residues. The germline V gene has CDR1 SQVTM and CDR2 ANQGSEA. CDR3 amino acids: CSVEGAGVGTDTQYF. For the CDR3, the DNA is TGCAGCGTTGAGGGCGCAGGGGTTGGCACAGATACGCAGTATTTT.

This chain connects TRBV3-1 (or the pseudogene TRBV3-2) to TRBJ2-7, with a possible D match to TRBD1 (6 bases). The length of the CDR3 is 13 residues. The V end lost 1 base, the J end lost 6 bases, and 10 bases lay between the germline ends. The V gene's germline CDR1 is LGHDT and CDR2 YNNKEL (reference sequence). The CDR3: CASSQGVGGEQYF. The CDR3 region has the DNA TGTGCCAGCAGCCAAGGTGTAGGGGGCGAGCAGTACTTC.

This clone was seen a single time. The CDR3 region is CASSLRVSGANVLTF. DNA for the CDR3: TGTGCCAGCAGCCTACGGGTCTCTGGGGCCAACGTCCTGACTTTC. V gene TRBV28 combines with J gene TRBJ2-6; D not certain. Trimming removed 6 bases at V and 0 bases at J, with 9 bases between. Germline V gene lookup returns CDR1 MDHEN and CDR2 SYDVKM. The CDR3 covers 15 residues. Complete variable domain (other parts from reference TRBV28 and TRBJ2-6): DVKVTQSSRYLVKRTGEKVFLECVQDMDHENMFWYRQDPGLGLRLIYFSYDVKMKEKGDIPEGYSVSREKKERFSLILESASTNQTSMYLCASSLRVSGANVLTFGAGSRLTVL.

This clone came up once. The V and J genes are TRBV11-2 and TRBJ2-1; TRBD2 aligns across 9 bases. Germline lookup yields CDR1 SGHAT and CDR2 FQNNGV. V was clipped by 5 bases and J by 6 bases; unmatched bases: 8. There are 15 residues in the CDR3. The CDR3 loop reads CASSQLAGGRNEQFF. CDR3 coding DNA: TGTGCCAGCAGCCAGCTTGCGGGGGGGCGCAATGAGCAGTTCTTC.

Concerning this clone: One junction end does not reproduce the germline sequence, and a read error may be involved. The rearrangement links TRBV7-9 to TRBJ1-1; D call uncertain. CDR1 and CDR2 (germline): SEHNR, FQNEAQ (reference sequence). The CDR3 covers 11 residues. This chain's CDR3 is CASSLAEWAFF. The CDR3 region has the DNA TGTGCCAGCAGCCTAGCAGAGTGGGCTTTCTTT.

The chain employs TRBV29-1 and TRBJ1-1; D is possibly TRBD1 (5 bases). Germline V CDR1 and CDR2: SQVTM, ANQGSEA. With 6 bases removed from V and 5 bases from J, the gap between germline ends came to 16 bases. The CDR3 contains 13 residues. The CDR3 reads CSVRGGIWTEAFF. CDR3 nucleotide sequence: TGCAGCGTCCGGGGGGGGATTTGGACTGAAGCTTTCTTT.

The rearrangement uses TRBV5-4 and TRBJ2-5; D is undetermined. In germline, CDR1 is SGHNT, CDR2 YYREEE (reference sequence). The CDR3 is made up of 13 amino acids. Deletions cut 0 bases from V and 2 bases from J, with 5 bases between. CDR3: CASSLGRQETQYF. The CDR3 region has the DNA TGTGCCAGCAGCTTGGGTAGACAAGAGACCCAGTACTTC. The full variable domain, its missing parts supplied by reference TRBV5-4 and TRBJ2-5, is ETGVTQSPTHLIKTRGQQVTLRCSSQSGHNTVSWYQQALGQGPQFIFQYYREEENGRGNFPPRFSGLQFPNYSSELNVNALELDDSALYLCASSLGRQETQYFGPGTRLLVL.

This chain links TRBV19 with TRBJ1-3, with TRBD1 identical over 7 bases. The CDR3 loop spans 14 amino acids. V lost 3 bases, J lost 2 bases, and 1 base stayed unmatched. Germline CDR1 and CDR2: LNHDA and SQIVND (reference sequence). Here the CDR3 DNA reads TGTGCCAGTAGTATGGGGACAGCTGGAAACACCATATATTTT. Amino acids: CASSMGTAGNTIYF.

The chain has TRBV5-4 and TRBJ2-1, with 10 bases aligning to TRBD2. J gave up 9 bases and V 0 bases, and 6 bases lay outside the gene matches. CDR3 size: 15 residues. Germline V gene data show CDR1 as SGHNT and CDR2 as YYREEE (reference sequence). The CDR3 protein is CASSLGTSGISEQFF. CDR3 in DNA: TGTGCCAGCAGCTTGGGTACTAGCGGGATAAGTGAGCAGTTCTTC. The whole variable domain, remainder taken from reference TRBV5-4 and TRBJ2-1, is ETGVTQSPTHLIKTRGQQVTLRCSSQSGHNTVSWYQQALGQGPQFIFQYYREEENGRGNFPPRFSGLQFPNYSSELNVNALELDDSALYLCASSLGTSGISEQFFGPGTRLTVL.

CDR3 nucleotides: TGTGCCACCAGCAGAGGGGGGACAGGGGTATCCTATGGCTACACCTTC. It encodes CATSRGGTGVSYGYTF. The rearrangement uses TRBV15 and TRBJ1-2, with TRBD1 matching over 10 bases. Germline loops: CDR1 LNHNV, CDR2 YYDKDF (reference sequence). The junction had 6 bases not matched to a gene; V was cut back by 1 base and J by 4 bases. This CDR3 has 16 amino acids. The full variable domain, rest sourced from reference TRBV15 and TRBJ1-2, is DAMVIQNPRYQVTQFGKPVTLSCSQTLNHNVMYWYQQKSSQAPKLLFHYYDKDFNNEADTPDNFQSRRPNTSFCFLDIRSPGLGDTAMYLCATSRGGTGVSYGYTFGSGTRLTVV.

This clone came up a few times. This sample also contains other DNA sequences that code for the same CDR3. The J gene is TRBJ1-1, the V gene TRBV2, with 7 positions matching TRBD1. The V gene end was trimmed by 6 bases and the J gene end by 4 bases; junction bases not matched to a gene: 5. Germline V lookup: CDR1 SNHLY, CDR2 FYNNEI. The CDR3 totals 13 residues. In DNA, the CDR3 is TGTGCCAGCAGCCTTCAGGGGGTCACTGAAGCTTTCTTT. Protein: CASSLQGVTEAFF.

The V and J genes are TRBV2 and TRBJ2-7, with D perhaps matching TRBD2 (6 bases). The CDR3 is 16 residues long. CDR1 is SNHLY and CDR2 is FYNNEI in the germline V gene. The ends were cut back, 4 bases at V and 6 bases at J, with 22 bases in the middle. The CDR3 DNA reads TGTGCCAGCAGTGCCTCCCTGACGGGAGTAGGTGGCGAGCAGTACTTC. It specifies CASSASLTGVGGEQYF.

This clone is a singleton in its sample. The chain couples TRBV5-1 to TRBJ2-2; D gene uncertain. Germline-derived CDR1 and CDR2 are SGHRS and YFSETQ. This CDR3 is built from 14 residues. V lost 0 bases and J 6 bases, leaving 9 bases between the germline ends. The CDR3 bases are TGCGCCAGCAGCTTGGTACTGTTGGCCGGGGAGCTGTTTTTT. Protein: CASSLVLLAGELFF.

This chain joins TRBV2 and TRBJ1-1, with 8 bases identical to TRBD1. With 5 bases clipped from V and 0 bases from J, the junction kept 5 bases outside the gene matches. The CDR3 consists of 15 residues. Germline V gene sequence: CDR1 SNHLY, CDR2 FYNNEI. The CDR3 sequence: CASSRQGLMNTEAFF. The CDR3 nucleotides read TGTGCCAGCAGTCGACAGGGGCTAATGAACACTGAAGCTTTCTTT.

For the CDR3, the DNA is TGTGCCAGCAGTTTGTCCGGGGGTACCAATTCACCCCTCCACTTT. Amino acids: CASSLSGGTNSPLHF. This sequence joins TRBV6-5 and TRBJ1-6, with D tentatively TRBD1 (5 bases). The CDR3 runs 15 residues. Per the germline V gene, CDR1 is MNHEY and CDR2 is SVGAGI. Trimming cost V 4 bases and J 7 bases, with 14 bases left between them.

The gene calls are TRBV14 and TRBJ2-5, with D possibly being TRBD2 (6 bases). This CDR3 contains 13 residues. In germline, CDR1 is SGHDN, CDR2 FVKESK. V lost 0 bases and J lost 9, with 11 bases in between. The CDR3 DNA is TGTGCCAGCAGCCAAGATTGGCGGGGAGCCCAGTACTTC. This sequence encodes CASSQDWRGAQYF.

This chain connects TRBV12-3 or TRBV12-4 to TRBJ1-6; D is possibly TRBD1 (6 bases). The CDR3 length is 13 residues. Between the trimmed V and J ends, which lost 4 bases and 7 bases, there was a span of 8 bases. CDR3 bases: TGTGCCAGCAGTTCAGGGGACAATTCACCCCTCCACTTT. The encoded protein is CASSSGDNSPLHF.